A single T cell receptor (beta chain) is shown here with its context. Its antigen remains unidentified. Base qualities are not recorded, but no much larger clone differs from it by a single base. Including cysteine and phenylalanine, the CDR3 has 12 amino acids. Only the CDR3 part of the read is kept: 36 bases, read in frame from the first base. At the junction V is shortened by 10 bases and J by 14 bases, with 23 bases in between. Via the germline V gene, CDR1 is MDHEN and CDR2 SYDVKM. Only healthy Caucasian donors were included. Three pairs of female monozygotic twins, all aged roughly 18 to 29 years, were included in the twin cohort. The RNA used for TCR libraries was isolated from peripheral blood mononuclear cells. The data belong to a study of identical twins (dated by TCRdb to 2016 to 2018). Regarding the research as a whole: To test whether fetal clonotypes persist, this study deep-sequenced TCR alpha and beta repertoires from monozygotic twins, from unrelated adults of various ages, and from cord blood. To rule out contamination, replicate twin experiments were performed at different times with different library preparation protocols.

The library was prepared using 5' RACE. The sequencer listed for this sample is Illumina HiSeq 2000. Template switching introduced a universal primer binding site; the final cDNA contained a unique molecular identifier, enabling accurate counting of TCR cDNA molecules. First-strand cDNA for TCR alpha and beta chains was synthesized from specific primers in the conserved constant-segment region. Each cDNA library was double barcoded, with a SMART-Mk sample barcode plus Illumina barcodes, to control for contamination. TruSeq adapter sequences and Illumina sample barcodes were added in two successive PCR steps. The TCR alpha and beta cDNA libraries were sequenced on the Illumina HiSeq platform using custom primers. Per the source publication's procedure: MiGEC was used to process raw reads and extract unique molecular identifiers, and MiXCR was used to find CDR3 positions. Recombination models were inferred per individual with the repgenHMM and IGoR tools using an EM algorithm. The analysis of shared clonotypes was done with the tcR package in R, with sharing normalized by the product of cloneset sizes. Out-of-frame nonproductive sequences were analyzed to study raw recombination free of thymic and clonal selection effects. TCRdb's own reprocessing of the public reads used fastp at Q25 and MiXCR and kept productive beta chains. Each record represents a unique CDR3 protein, reported with the most common genes and DNA among its rows. For this entry, the V and J calls and clone size follow TCRdb and not the study's own pipeline. Present in this sample are around 570,000 distinct CDR3 sequences, just under 10% of which were seen just once. Clones ranked in the top ten supply approximately 3% of the sample.

Results and caveats for the whole study, not just this receptor: The excess sharing between twins in beta out-of-frame sequences was weaker because fewer shared sequences reduced the signal-to-noise ratio. Compared with coincidental sharing between unrelated individuals, out-of-frame TCR alpha sequences shared between twins had an excess of sequences with low generation probability. Fewer insertions were carried by abundant cord blood beta clonotypes; a weaker similar trend was observed in young adult naive repertoires, while no such trend was observed in memory repertoires. Invariant T cells such as MAIT and iNKT could partly confound zero-insertion analyses, although diverse VJ usage argued against such confounding for most clonotypes. In monozygotic twins, recombination models systematically underestimated out-of-frame TCR alpha sharing, but the models matched the sharing seen between unrelated individuals. Because the same donors could not be followed over many years, the conclusions relied on cross-sectional statistical analysis.

This sample also belongs to another study, concerning yellow fever vaccine responses in identical twins. According to the second study: According to the authors, the vaccine-induced T cell response in identical twins seemed to be partly convergent and partly specific to each individual. In identical twins, the study followed T cell clones that responded to the vaccine with precision.

The chain is encoded by TRBV28 joined to TRBJ1-2; no D segment can be confidently identified. This sequence originates from a woman aged 18-29 years in good health. The sequenced sample was PBMCs. The DNA sequence follows: TGTGCCATCAGCCCCGGGCTCCTCAGCTGGACCTTC. It codes for CAISPGLLSWTF.